This TCR beta chain was found in a study of beta chain features in type 1 diabetes. Trimming took 1 base from V and 6 from J, leaving 11 bases between them. Per germline, CDR1 LNHDA and CDR2 SQIVND (reference sequence). The CDR3 length is 14 residues. Findings of the study overall: A moderate, significant TCRB CDR3 shortening appeared in type 1 diabetes across four CD4+ subsets.

TCRB transcripts that were expressed got sequenced, as all of the isolated RNA had been reverse transcribed. The assay was immunoSEQ multiplex PCR, and TCRdb's table has in-frame clones only and misses some. The data contain about 660,000 clones, around 15% of them seen just once; the ten biggest clones take up approximately 0.039%. Based on CD45RO/CCR7/CD25/CD127/CD95/CD27, CD4+ regulatory, stem cell-like memory, naive and central memory cells were sorted. Sorted populations were all over 95% pure. Note on this clone: Its antigen is still unknown.

Sequencing was done on a sample of naive CD4+ T cells from blood. The origin of this receptor is a man aged 18 to 30 with type 1 diabetes. The chain recombines TRBV19 with TRBJ2-3; D gene ambiguous. CDR3 DNA: TGTGCCAGTAGTATAGGTCCGCAAACGGATACGCAGTATTTT. The encoded protein is CASSIGPQTDTQYF.